This TCR beta chain was sequenced during a study of lymphopenia after photon versus proton radiotherapy. Findings and limits, study-wide: Only patients who died were analyzed for survival; proton advantage is unproven. Post-nadir diversity loss with photons came from oligoclonal expansion, particularly CD8+ Temra cells.

Unmatched junction bases numbered 10, after V lost 5 bases and J lost 4 bases. Germline CDR1 and CDR2: SGHKS and YYEKEE (reference sequence). The CDR3 totals 15 residues. TCRdb's table, derived via immunoSEQ multiplex PCR, lists solely in-frame clones and lacks some. The table includes 40,000 to 45,000 clones, just over 85% detected once. A remark on this clone: Its specificity is unknown.

The receptor was isolated from a woman in her 70s with pancreatic cancer. Some clones in this sample may be carry-over from other donors' samples. The chain combines TRBV5-5 with TRBJ2-7; 9 bases line up with TRBD2. The material was peripheral blood, obtained from a patient treated with proton-based radiotherapy. The CDR3 DNA sequence: TGTGCCAGCAGTTTAGCGGGAGCCCCCCTTTACGAGCAGTACTTC. Encoded protein: CASSLAGAPLYEQYF.